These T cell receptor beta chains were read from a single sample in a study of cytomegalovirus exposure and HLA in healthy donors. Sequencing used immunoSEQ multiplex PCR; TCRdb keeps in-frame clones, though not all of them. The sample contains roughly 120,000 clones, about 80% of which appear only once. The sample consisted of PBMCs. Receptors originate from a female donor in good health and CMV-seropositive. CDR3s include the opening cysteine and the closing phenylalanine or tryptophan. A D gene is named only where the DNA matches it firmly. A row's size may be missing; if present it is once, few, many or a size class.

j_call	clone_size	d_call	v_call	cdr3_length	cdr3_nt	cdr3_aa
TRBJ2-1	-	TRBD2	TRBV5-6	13	TGTGCCAGCAGCTTGGCTCTAGCGGAGGTTCCGTTCTTC	CASSLALAEVPFF
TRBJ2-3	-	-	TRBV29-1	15	TGCAGCGTTCTTAGGTTGGGGAGCAGCACAGATACGCAGTATTTT	CSVLRLGSSTDTQYF
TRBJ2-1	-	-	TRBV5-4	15	TGTGCCAGCAGCTTACAGGGCAGCTCCTACAATGAGCAGTTCTTC	CASSLQGSSYNEQFF
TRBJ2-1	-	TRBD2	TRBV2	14	TGTGCCAGCAGTGAACGGCGGGGGGCCGATGAGCAGTTCTTC	CASSERRGADEQFF
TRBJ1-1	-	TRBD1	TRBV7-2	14	TGTGCCAGCAGCTCCACAGGGGGGGAGACTGAAGCTTTCTTT	CASSSTGGETEAFF
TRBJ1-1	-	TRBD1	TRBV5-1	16	TGCGCCAGCAGCTTGTGGGAACGGGACAGGGTTACTGAAGCTTTCTTT	CASSLWERDRVTEAFF
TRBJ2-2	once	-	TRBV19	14	TGTGCCAGTAGTATTACAGGGAACACCGGGGAGCTGTTTTTT	CASSITGNTGELFF
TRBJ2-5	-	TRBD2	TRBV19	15	TGTGCCAGTAGTATCGGGCGGGGGGCAAGAGCGGCCCAGTACTTC	CASSIGRGARAAQYF
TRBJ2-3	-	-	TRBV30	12	TGTGCCTGGGGTGTCAGCACAGATACGCGGTATTTT	CAWGVSTDTRYF
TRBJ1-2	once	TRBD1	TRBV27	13	TGTGCCAGCAGCTTCGGGACAGAAGGGGGCTACACCTTC	CASSFGTEGGYTF
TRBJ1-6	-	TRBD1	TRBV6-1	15	TGTGCCAGCAGTGCAGACAGGGTAGACAATTCACCCCTCCACTTT	CASSADRVDNSPLHF
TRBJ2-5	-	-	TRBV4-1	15	TGCGCCAGCAGCCAAGACCCAGGCCTCCAAGAGACCCAGTACTTC	CASSQDPGLQETQYF
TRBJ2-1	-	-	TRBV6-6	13	TGTGCCAGCAGTCACGGGCGGGGCAATGAGCAGTTCTTC	CASSHGRGNEQFF
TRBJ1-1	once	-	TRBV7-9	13	TGTGCCAGCAGTTTCGGGATGGGGACTGAAGCTTTCTTT	CASSFGMGTEAFF
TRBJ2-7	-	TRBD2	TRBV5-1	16	TGCGCCAGCAGCTTGGCCGTGGGGAGGGGTCCCTACGAGCAGTACTTC	CASSLAVGRGPYEQYF
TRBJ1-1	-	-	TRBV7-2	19	TGTGCCAGCAGCTCTCCAAACCGGGACACCTACGGAATGAACACTGAAGCTTTCTTT	CASSSPNRDTYGMNTEAFF
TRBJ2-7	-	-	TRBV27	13	TGTGCCAGCAGTTCCGCGGACAGCTACGAGCAGTACTTC	CASSSADSYEQYF
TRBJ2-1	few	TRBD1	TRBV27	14	TGTGCCAGCAGAGACTGGACAGGGGGCTATGAGCAGTTCTTC	CASRDWTGGYEQFF
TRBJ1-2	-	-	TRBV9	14	TGTGCCAGCAGCCCCAGCGGAGGGAGGAGGGGCTACACCTTC	CASSPSGGRRGYTF
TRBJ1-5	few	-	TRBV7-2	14	TGTGCCAGCAGTCAAGGGCAGGGTCTCCAGCCCCAGCATTTT	CASSQGQGLQPQHF
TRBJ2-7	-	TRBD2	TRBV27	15	TGTGCCAGCAGTTTAAGGCGGGGGACTACCTACGAGCAGTACTTC	CASSLRRGTTYEQYF
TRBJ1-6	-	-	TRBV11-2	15	TGTGCCAGCAGCTGGGGACATCAAACGGGTTCACCCCTCCACTTT	CASSWGHQTGSPLHF
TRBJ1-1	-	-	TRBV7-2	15	TGTGCCAGCAGCCCCCAGGGAGGGGTGAACACTGAAGCTTTCTTT	CASSPQGGVNTEAFF
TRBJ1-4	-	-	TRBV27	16	TGTGCCAGCAGTTTCCTCGGGAGGGGGGTTAATGAAAAACTGTTTTTT	CASSFLGRGVNEKLFF
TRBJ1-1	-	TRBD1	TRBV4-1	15	TGCGCCAGCAGCCTTGAGGGACAGGGAAACACTGAAGCTTTCTTT	CASSLEGQGNTEAFF
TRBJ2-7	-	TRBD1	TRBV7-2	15	TGTGCCAGCAGCTTAACCGGGACAGTGCCCTACGAGCAGTACTTC	CASSLTGTVPYEQYF
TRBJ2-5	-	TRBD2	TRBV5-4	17	TGTGCCAGCAGCTTGCCTCGGAGCGGGGGATCTCAAGAGACCCAGTACTTC	CASSLPRSGGSQETQYF
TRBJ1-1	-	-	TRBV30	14	TGTGCCTGGAGTGTACAACAGATGAACACTGAAGCTTTCTTT	CAWSVQQMNTEAFF
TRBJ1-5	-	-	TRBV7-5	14	TGTGCCAGAAGCCCATACATTAGCAATCAGCCCCAGCATTTT	CARSPYISNQPQHF